This entry concerns a single TCR beta chain. TCRdb re-called the RACE reads with MiXCR, one entry per CDR3 protein. The table has under 200,000 distinct CDR3 sequences, 13% to 15% seen once. These data belong to a study of human T cells and chemical hapten exposure. Regarding time point: patch test 1, 2 weeks after DPC sensitization. The treatment: therapeutic diphenylcyclopropenone sensitization with weekly scalp DPC. At every patch-test visit, blood was drawn before the patch test was applied. Trimming took 5 bases from V and 4 from J, leaving 18 bases between them. The CDR3 consists of 15 residues. Germline V gene data show CDR1 as DFQATT and CDR2 as SNEGSKA (reference sequence).

The chain couples TRBV20-1 to TRBJ1-3; possible D gene TRBD1, 5 bases. The sequencing used whole blood, collected in connection with sensitization to the hapten diphenylcyclopropenone (DPC). This TCR came from a woman in her thirties with alopecia areata. Some clones in this sample may be carry-over from other donors' samples. This CDR3 reads CSAQAPAGAGNTIYF. DNA for the CDR3: TGCAGTGCTCAAGCGCCGGCTGGGGCCGGAAACACCATATATTTT.